These 20 T cell receptor beta chains share one sample of origin, sequenced in a study of blood T cell repertoires in COVID-19. Libraries were prepared by immunoSEQ multiplex PCR; TCRdb keeps only in-frame clonotypes and omits some of them. This sample carries 55,000 to 75,000 clones, more than 75% of them seen once, and the ten largest clones take under 8.5%. The sequenced material came from peripheral blood. These receptors were obtained from a human donor with active COVID-19. The donor label of this sample is uncertain.

In its sample, this clone was seen a few times. V is TRBV7-9 and J is TRBJ1-1; a weak D match, TRBD1 (5 bases). Trimming left V 6 bases short and J 5 bases short, with 7 bases between. Germline assignment: CDR1 SEHNR and CDR2 FQNEAQ (reference sequence). The CDR3 runs to 11 residues. The CDR3, as DNA: TGTGCCAGCAGTTCAGGGACTGAAGCTTTCTTT. Its translation: CASSSGTEAFF.

V and J are TRBV3-1 (or the pseudogene TRBV3-2) and TRBJ2-5; 7 nucleotides line up with TRBD2. V shed 4 bases, J shed 4 bases, and the junction held 6 bases outside the gene matches. Per the germline V gene, CDR1 is LGHDT and CDR2 is YNNKEL (reference sequence). This CDR3 spans 14 amino acids. CDR3 DNA sequence: TGTGCCAGCAGCCTAAGCGGGGCTCGAGAGACCCAGTACTTC. Its translation is CASSLSGARETQYF.

The chain is built from TRBV12-5 and TRBJ2-7, with 7 bases fitting TRBD1. Unmatched junction bases numbered 5, after V lost 7 bases and J lost 2 bases. CDR1 is LGHNT and CDR2 is FRNRAP in the germline V gene. The CDR3 has 13 amino acids. The CDR3 nucleotides read TGTGCTAGTGTCGGGACAGAAACCTACGAGCAGTACTTC. Translation: CASVGTETYEQYF.

In its sample, this clone was seen a few times. The CDR3 bases are TGTGCCAGCAGCCAGGGTGGCGGCTACACCTTC. Translated: CASSQGGGYTF. The J gene is TRBJ1-2, the V gene TRBV5-6, with D perhaps TRBD1 (5 bases). Germline CDR1 SGHDT, CDR2 YYEEEE. The CDR3 is 11 amino acids. Trimming shortened V by 4 bases and J by 8 bases, and 9 bases separated the two germline ends.

The rearrangement uses TRBV18 and TRBJ2-7, with a possible D match to TRBD1 (6 bases). Germline CDR1 reads KGHSH; CDR2 reads LQKENI. Trimming removed 5 bases at V and 2 bases at J, with 19 bases between. This CDR3 contains 16 residues. CDR3 DNA: TGTGCCAGCTCATATACCGGGACACAGCCTACCTACGAGCAGTACTTC. Amino acids: CASSYTGTQPTYEQYF. Supplemented by reference TRBV18 and TRBJ2-7, the full variable domain reads NAGVMQNPRHLVRRRGQEARLRCSPMKGHSHVYWYRQLPEEGLKFMVYLQKENIIDESGMPKERFSAEFPKEGPSILRIQQVVRGDSAAYFCASSYTGTQPTYEQYFGPGTRLTVT.

V and J are TRBV7-9 and TRBJ2-5; 15 bases are a match to TRBD2. Germline CDR1 and CDR2: SEHNR and FQNEAQ (reference sequence). J gave up 5 bases and V 4 bases, and 8 bases lay outside the gene matches. The CDR3 has 17 amino acids. The CDR3 DNA reads as TGTGCCAGCAGCTCGGGACTAGCGGGGGGTCCGGCGGAGACCCAGTACTTC. Its protein is CASSSGLAGGPAETQYF.

This chain connects TRBV7-2 to TRBJ2-7, with 9 bases fitting TRBD2. The CDR3 has 15 residues. J gave up 2 bases and V 1 base, and 3 bases lay outside the gene matches. Germline loops: CDR1 SGHTA, CDR2 FQGNSA. The CDR3 DNA sequence: TGTGCCAGCAGCTTAGGCGGGAGGGGCACCTACGAGCAGTACTTC. Translated, it gives CASSLGGRGTYEQYF.

This clone was recorded a few times. The chain carries TRBV6-2 or TRBV6-3 and TRBJ2-7; TRBD2 aligns across 7 bases. This CDR3 has 14 residues. Per germline, CDR1 MNHEY and CDR2 SVGEGT. J was trimmed by 7 bases and V by 5 bases; bases with no gene match: 11. The CDR3 here is CASSTGTIQLEQYF. The CDR3 nucleotides read TGTGCCAGCAGTACCGGGACTATCCAGTTGGAGCAGTACTTC.

CDR3 DNA: TGCGCCAGCAGCCTACTAATCGCCTACGAGCAGTACTTC. Translating gives CASSLLIAYEQYF. J is TRBJ2-7 and V is TRBV5-1; no definite D call. V was cut by 4 bases and J by 2 bases, with 10 bases left in between. Looked up from germline, CDR1 is SGHRS and CDR2 is YFSETQ. CDR3 length equals 13 residues.

This clone was observed a few times. J is TRBJ2-7 and V is TRBV7-3, with 8 bases that match TRBD2. V lost 1 base, J lost 7 bases, and 9 bases stayed unmatched. The germline gives CDR1 SGHTA, CDR2 FQGTGA. CDR3 size: 15 residues. This chain's CDR3 is CASSLIPSGLSEQYF. Here the CDR3 DNA reads TGTGCCAGCAGCTTAATTCCTAGCGGGTTATCGGAGCAGTACTTC.

The V and J genes are TRBV27 and TRBJ2-7; a possible D gene is TRBD1 (6 bases). V lost 5 bases and J 6 bases, leaving 17 bases between the germline ends. Germline V gene lookup returns CDR1 MNHEY and CDR2 SMNVEV (reference sequence). This CDR3 contains 14 residues. CDR3 DNA: TGTGCCAGCAGTCAACTGGGGGCTTTCGCCGAGCAGTACTTC. As protein: CASSQLGAFAEQYF.

This chain connects TRBV5-4 to TRBJ2-2; TRBD2 matches at 8 bases. The CDR3 has 16 residues. J was trimmed by 1 base and V by 4 bases; bases with no gene match: 6. Germline V gene lookup returns CDR1 SGHNT and CDR2 YYREEE (reference sequence). The CDR3 protein is CASSPAGRVNTGELFF. CDR3 DNA sequence: TGTGCCAGCAGCCCCGCCGGGAGGGTGAACACCGGGGAGCTGTTTTTT.

This clone occurred a few times. This sequence joins TRBV2 and TRBJ2-2; D remains unclear. The germline V gene encodes CDR1 SNHLY and CDR2 FYNNEI. The CDR3 totals 14 residues. The ends were cut back, 3 bases at V and 4 bases at J, with 9 bases in the middle. The chain's CDR3 is CASSEWYSTGELFF. The CDR3 DNA sequence: TGTGCCAGCAGTGAGTGGTACTCCACCGGGGAGCTGTTTTTT.

The gene calls are TRBV6-4 and TRBJ2-7, with D uncertain. This CDR3 has 14 amino acids. V was pared by 8 bases and J by 6 bases, with 20 bases between. The germline CDR1 and CDR2 sequences are MRHNA and SNTAGT. CDR3 nucleotides: TGTGCCAGCGTACCGGGTACAACGATATCCGAGCAGTACTTC. Amino acid sequence: CASVPGTTISEQYF.

This clone was counted between two and nine times. V is TRBV18 and J is TRBJ2-7, with D tentatively TRBD1 (5 bases). Trimming took 1 base from V and 0 from J, leaving 10 bases between them. The CDR3 loop spans 15 amino acids. Germline CDR1 and CDR2: KGHSH and LQKENI. This CDR3 reads CASSPLATASYEQYF. CDR3 bases: TGTGCCAGCTCACCACTCGCGACAGCCTCCTACGAGCAGTACTTC.

Notes on this clone: Other DNA sequences within the sample encode an identical CDR3. The rearrangement joins TRBV9 to TRBJ2-7, with 9 nucleotides matching TRBD1. Germline assignment: CDR1 SGDLS and CDR2 YYNGEE. This CDR3 is 13 amino acids long. V was pared by 2 bases and J by 6 bases, with 3 bases of the junction left unmatched. CDR3 residues: CASSVGQGGEQYF. CDR3 in DNA: TGTGCCAGCAGCGTGGGACAGGGAGGCGAGCAGTACTTC. The full variable domain, rest sourced from reference TRBV9 and TRBJ2-7, is DSGVTQTPKHLITATGQRVTLRCSPRSGDLSVYWYQQSLDQGLQFLIQYYNGEERAKGNILERFSAQQFPDLHSELNLSSLELGDSALYFCASSVGQGGEQYFGPGTRLTVT.

The V gene is TRBV5-4, the J gene TRBJ2-1, with D perhaps TRBD1 (5 bases). Trimming stripped 9 bases from V and 2 bases from J, with 24 bases between. The CDR3 length is 17 residues. The germline CDR1 and CDR2 sequences are SGHNT and YYREEE (reference sequence). The CDR3 DNA sequence: TGTGCCACCCCTTGTAGGGGCCGCGTCTGTACCTACAATGAGCAGTTCTTC. Its protein product is CATPCRGRVCTYNEQFF. The full variable domain, completed using reference TRBV5-4 and TRBJ2-1, is ETGVTQSPTHLIKTRGQQVTLRCSSQSGHNTVSWYQQALGQGPQFIFQYYREEENGRGNFPPRFSGLQFPNYSSELNVNALELDDSALYLCATPCRGRVCTYNEQFFGPGTRLTVL.

V gene TRBV4-3 combines with J gene TRBJ2-7, with D perhaps matching TRBD2 (5 bases). Germline-derived CDR1 and CDR2 are LGHNA and YSLEER. V was clipped by 2 bases and J by 5 bases, with 13 bases between them. The CDR3 contains 14 residues. CDR3 DNA: TGCGCCAGCAGCCAAATGACCCTGGGAGACGAGCAGTACTTC. It is translated as CASSQMTLGDEQYF.

The rearrangement joins TRBV4-2 to TRBJ2-7, with a tentative D call TRBD1 (7 bases). The CDR3 is made up of 17 amino acids. Germline V gives CDR1 LGHNA, CDR2 YNFKEQ. Trimming took 0 bases from V and 7 from J, leaving 22 bases between them. The CDR3 reads CASSQDLGRQGGGEQYF. The CDR3, as DNA: TGTGCCAGCAGCCAAGATTTGGGGAGACAGGGAGGCGGGGAGCAGTACTTC.

The chain links TRBV5-4 to TRBJ2-2; a possible D gene is TRBD1 (6 bases). Trimming left V 0 bases short and J 6 bases short, with 9 bases between. CDR3 length: 14 amino acids. Germline V CDR1 and CDR2: SGHNT, YYREEE (reference sequence). CDR3 DNA sequence: TGTGCCAGCAGCTTGGGACAGGTAGCCGGGGAGCTGTTTTTT. Its translation: CASSLGQVAGELFF.